Sequencing of this TCR beta chain was carried out in a study of cytomegalovirus exposure and HLA in healthy donors. The CDR3 totals 15 residues. V was trimmed by 7 bases and J by 0 bases, leaving 12 bases between them. Germline CDR1 is LNHDA and CDR2 is SQIVND (reference sequence). Use of 60 Vbeta and 13 Jbeta primers characterized the PCR. Profiling relied on immunoSEQ multiplex PCR, and the TCRdb table lists in-frame clones only, not all of them. The sample holds about 140,000 clones, 60% to 80% seen once. The origin of this receptor is a man aged 35 to 55 in good health and CMV-seronegative. This chain joins TRBV19 and TRBJ1-4; maybe TRBD1 (6 bases). Sequencing was done on a sample of PBMCs. CDR3 sequence (DNA): TGTGCCAGTAAACAGGGTGGAGCAACTAATGAAAAACTGTTTTTT. This encodes CASKQGGATNEKLFF.